Each of the 2 T cell receptor beta chains below was sequenced from the same sample in a study of OX40 agonist ivuxolimab in advanced cancers. Sequencing was performed with immunoSEQ multiplex PCR; in TCRdb, only in-frame clones are kept and a portion is missing. Of 50,000 to 85,000 clones in the sample, around 90% were seen once. The sample in question was CD4+ or CD8+ T cells sorted from blood, obtained in a trial of the OX40 agonist ivuxolimab. These receptors were taken from an adult with an advanced solid tumor such as melanoma, head and neck, liver or kidney cancer.

The chain joins TRBV27 to TRBJ2-5; perhaps TRBD1 as D (5 bases). The germline V gene has CDR1 MNHEY and CDR2 SMNVEV (reference sequence). The CDR3 is 14 amino acids. Trimming shortened V by 3 bases and J by 3 bases, and 11 bases separated the two germline ends. The CDR3 reads CASSFWGREETQYF. Here the CDR3 DNA reads TGTGCCAGCAGTTTTTGGGGCAGGGAAGAGACCCAGTACTTC.

The gene calls are TRBV5-1 and TRBJ1-1; 7 positions agree with TRBD1. The J segment lost 1 base and the V segment lost 4 bases, leaving 7 bases of the junction unmatched. The CDR3 totals 15 residues. Germline CDR1 reads SGHRS; CDR2 reads YFSETQ. CDR3 region: CASSPGTVPNTEAFF. The CDR3 DNA sequence: TGCGCCAGCAGCCCCGGGACAGTGCCGAACACTGAAGCTTTCTTT.